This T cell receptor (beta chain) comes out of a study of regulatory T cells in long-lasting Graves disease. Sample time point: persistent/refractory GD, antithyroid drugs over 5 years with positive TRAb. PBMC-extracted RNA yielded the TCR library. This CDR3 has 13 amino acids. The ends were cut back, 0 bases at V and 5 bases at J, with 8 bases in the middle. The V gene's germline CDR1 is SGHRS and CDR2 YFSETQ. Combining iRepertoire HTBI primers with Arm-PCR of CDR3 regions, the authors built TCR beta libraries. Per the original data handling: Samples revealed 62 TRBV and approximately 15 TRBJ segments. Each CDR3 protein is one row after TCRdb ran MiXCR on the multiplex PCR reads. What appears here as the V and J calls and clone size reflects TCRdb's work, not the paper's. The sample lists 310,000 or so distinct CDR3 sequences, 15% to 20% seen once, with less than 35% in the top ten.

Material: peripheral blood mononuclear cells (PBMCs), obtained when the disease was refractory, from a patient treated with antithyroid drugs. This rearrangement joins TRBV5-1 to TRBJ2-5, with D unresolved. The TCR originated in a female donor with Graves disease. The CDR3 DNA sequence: TGCGCCAGCAGCTTGGCCAGAAGGGAGACCCAGTACTTC. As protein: CASSLARRETQYF. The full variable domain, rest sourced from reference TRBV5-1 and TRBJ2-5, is KAGVTQTPRYLIKTRGQQVTLSCSPISGHRSVSWYQQTPGQGLQFLFEYFSETQRNKGNFPGRFSGRQFSNSRSEMNVSTLELGDSALYLCASSLARRETQYFGPGTRLLVL.